This TCR beta chain derives from a study of CD8 T cells in ankylosing spondylitis. General study findings and limits: Researchers report that disease-linked clones proved CD8+ and relatively rare in peripheral blood. Reactive arthritis synovial fluid and blood were previously reported to contain some motif variants.

About this clonotype: The antigen remains undetermined.

Germline V gives CDR1 KGHSH, CDR2 LQKENI. This CDR3 has 15 amino acids. The V segment lost 0 bases and the J segment 5 bases; nucleotides outside the gene matches: 5. Scientists made TCR beta libraries using quantitative 5'-RACE with molecular barcodes. One entry per CDR3 protein, called by TCRdb with MiXCR from the 5' RACE reads. This sample has some 150,000 distinct CDR3 sequences, with around two fifths found just once. The origin of this receptor is a male donor with ankylosing spondylitis. The V and J genes are TRBV18 and TRBJ1-1; 8 bases line up with TRBD1. What was sequenced was synovial fluid, either unsorted or a sorted T cell fraction (not recorded which). The CDR3 is CASSPPATGVTEAFF. In DNA, the CDR3 is TGTGCCAGCTCACCACCTGCGACAGGGGTTACTGAAGCTTTCTTT.